This entry is about one T cell receptor beta chain. Its antigen is unknown. This sample stems from a study of a mutant IDH1 vaccine in newly diagnosed glioma. Overall study context: Every participant had undergone radiotherapy, temozolomide, or both before, and most underwent both.

Germline V gives CDR1 KGHSH, CDR2 LQKENI. CDR3 length: 14 amino acids. V dropped 3 bases and J dropped 4 bases, with 12 bases sitting between them. Data came from immunoSEQ multiplex PCR; TCRdb stores just in-frame clones and leaves some out. The sample shows approximately 84,000 clones, approximately 78% of them seen only once. Time point here: week 47, end of study. The vaccine gave 300 ug of a 20-mer mutant IDH1 peptide subcutaneously per dose. The genes are TRBV18 and TRBJ1-1; possible D gene TRBD1, 6 bases. The sequences come from PBMCs, collected from a glioma patient whose treatment included an IDH1 peptide vaccine. The receptor was derived from a man aged 35-49 years with glioma. CDR3 in amino acids: CASSPHRDGTEAFF. The CDR3 nucleotides read TGTGCCAGCTCACCCCACAGGGACGGCACTGAAGCTTTCTTT.